The 5 T cell receptor beta chains below come from one sample, sequenced in a study of beta chain features in type 1 diabetes. Expressed TCRB transcripts were sequenced because the isolated RNA had all been reverse transcribed beforehand. Clones were read by immunoSEQ multiplex PCR, and TCRdb kept only the in-frame ones, dropping some. The sample has 150,000 to 200,000 clones, about an eighth seen once; the top ten hold 0.6% to 0.8%. Sequenced sample: central memory CD4+ T cells from blood. Every receptor here comes from a woman aged 18-30 years in good health.

V is TRBV29-1 and J is TRBJ2-1; D not certain. Germline V gene lookup returns CDR1 SQVTM and CDR2 ANQGSEA. This CDR3 region has 14 residues. The ends were cut back, 5 bases at V and 0 bases at J, with 11 bases in the middle. DNA for the CDR3: TGCAGCGTTTGTAGATTAAGCTCCTACAATGAGCAGTTCTTC. Encoded protein: CSVCRLSSYNEQFF.

This clone has just a few counts. The V and J genes are TRBV27 and TRBJ1-1, with D unresolved. Germline V gene sequence: CDR1 MNHEY, CDR2 SMNVEV (reference sequence). The V and J ends lost 0 bases and 0 bases respectively, with 8 bases between them. The CDR3 has 15 amino acids. The CDR3 is CASSLSVQMNTEAFF. CDR3 DNA sequence: TGTGCCAGCAGTTTATCGGTACAGATGAACACTGAAGCTTTCTTT.

J is TRBJ2-7 and V is TRBV6-4; D is possibly TRBD1 (5 bases). The germline V gene encodes CDR1 MRHNA and CDR2 SNTAGT. V was trimmed by 7 bases and J by 2 bases, leaving 15 bases between them. The CDR3 has 14 residues. CDR3: CASTLQQGPYEQYF. CDR3 nucleotides: TGTGCCAGCACCCTCCAGCAGGGCCCCTACGAGCAGTACTTC.

This clone was found a few times. The chain joins TRBV4-3 to TRBJ2-1, with 13 bases matching TRBD2. In germline, CDR1 is LGHNA, CDR2 YSLEER. Unmatched junction bases numbered 6, after V lost 4 bases and J lost 9 bases. This CDR3 has 15 residues. The CDR3 region has the DNA TGCGCCAGCAGCCGCGGGACTAGCGGGACGAGTGAGCAGTTCTTC. It encodes CASSRGTSGTSEQFF.

There are a few counts of this clone. The rearrangement uses TRBV2 and TRBJ2-7; D is uncertain. With 6 bases removed from V and 3 bases from J, the gap between germline ends came to 9 bases. The CDR3 consists of 12 residues. From germline, CDR1 is SNHLY and CDR2 FYNNEI. The CDR3 sequence: CASRPNSYEQYF. CDR3 DNA sequence: TGTGCCAGCAGGCCAAACAGCTACGAGCAGTACTTC.